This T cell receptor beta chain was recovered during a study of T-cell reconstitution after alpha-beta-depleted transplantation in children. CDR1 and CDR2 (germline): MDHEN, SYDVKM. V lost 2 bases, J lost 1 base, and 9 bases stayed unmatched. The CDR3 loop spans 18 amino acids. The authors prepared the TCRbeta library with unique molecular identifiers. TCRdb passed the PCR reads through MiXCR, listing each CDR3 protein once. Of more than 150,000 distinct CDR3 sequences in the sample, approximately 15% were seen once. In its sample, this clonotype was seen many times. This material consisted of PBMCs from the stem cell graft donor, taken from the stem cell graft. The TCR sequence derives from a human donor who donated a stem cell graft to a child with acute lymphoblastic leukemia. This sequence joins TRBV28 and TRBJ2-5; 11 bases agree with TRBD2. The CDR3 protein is CASSLGELAGDLQETQYF. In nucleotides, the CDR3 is TGTGCCAGCAGTTTAGGGGAACTAGCGGGGGACCTCCAAGAGACCCAGTACTTC.